This record looks at one T cell receptor (beta chain) sequence and its context. The trim removed 5 bases at V and 0 bases at J, leaving 10 bases unmatched. The CDR3 consists of 17 residues. Per germline, CDR1 LNHDA and CDR2 SQIVND (reference sequence). During active infection, Seattle patients enrolled and were then monitored through disease. The source of the sample is a study of blood T cell repertoires in COVID-19. Background on the study: The study drew acute and convalescent COVID-19 samples from the United States, Italy and Spain. T cells, B-cell-depleted T cells, or PBMCs provided the cDNA or gDNA that served as material.

Methods used by the authors: Estimates of nucleated cell counts were drawn from the amplification of reference gene primers. This table comes from immunoSEQ multiplex PCR, and its TCRdb copy is limited to in-frame clones, with some not included. V and J calls and clone size are those listed in that table; D and trimming were worked out from the DNA. This repertoire shows 150,000 or so clones, 65% to 90% found once; its top ten account for roughly 12%. The J gene is TRBJ2-4, the V gene TRBV19; 7 bases are a match to TRBD1. The origin of this receptor is a woman aged 55-69 years with COVID-19, enrolled during active disease. Material: peripheral blood. CDR3 loop: CASSPETGPLAKNIQYF. CDR3 DNA: TGTGCCAGTAGTCCCGAGACAGGGCCCCTAGCCAAAAACATTCAGTACTTC.